This is a list of T cell receptor beta chains from one sample in a study of blood T cell repertoires in COVID-19. The protocol was immunoSEQ multiplex PCR, while the TCRdb copy is restricted to in-frame clones and leaves out a portion. The sample contains hundreds of thousands of clones, roughly 84% of which appear only once. The sequencing input was PBMCs or T cells enriched from blood (not recorded which). These receptors were obtained from a woman aged 30 to 39 who had recovered from COVID-19. Both conserved end residues are part of each CDR3. A D gene is named only where the DNA matches it firmly. Only part of the rows carry a size: once, few, many, or a class if the clone is expanded.

v_gene	j_gene	d_gene	abundance	CDR3aa	CDR3nt
TRBV5-4	TRBJ1-2	TRBD1	NA	CASSLLTGMNYGYTF	TGTGCCAGCAGCTTGTTGACAGGGATGAACTATGGCTACACCTTC
TRBV6-1	TRBJ2-2	NA	NA	CASSEKTSTGELFF	TGTGCCAGCAGTGAAAAGACTAGCACCGGGGAGCTGTTTTTT
TRBV14	TRBJ1-1	NA	NA	CASSPSGTSDTEAFF	TGTGCCAGCAGCCCCAGCGGGACGAGTGACACTGAAGCTTTCTTT
TRBV5-1	TRBJ1-2	NA	few	CASSLNINYGYTF	TGCGCCAGCAGCTTGAACATTAACTATGGCTACACCTTC
TRBV3-1/TRBV3-2	TRBJ1-3	TRBD1	NA	CASSHNGQGTGNTIYF	TGTGCCAGCAGCCACAATGGACAGGGAACTGGAAACACCATATATTTT
TRBV29-1	TRBJ2-1	NA	NA	CSVDGSSYNEQFF	TGCAGCGTTGACGGTAGCTCCTACAATGAGCAGTTCTTC
TRBV11-2	TRBJ1-1	TRBD1	NA	CASSPRDRGLRVTEAFF	TGTGCCAGCAGCCCACGGGACAGGGGGCTCCGGGTCACTGAAGCTTTCTTT
TRBV5-1	TRBJ1-4	TRBD1	once	CASSPGAGGDEKLFF	TGCGCCAGCAGCCCAGGGGCAGGGGGCGACGAAAAACTGTTTTTT
TRBV5-1	TRBJ1-6	NA	NA	CASREGNSPLHF	TGCGCCAGCAGGGAGGGGAATTCACCCCTCCACTTT
TRBV5-1	TRBJ2-1	TRBD2	NA	CASSSGTSGNEQFF	TGCGCCAGCAGCTCCGGGACTAGCGGCAATGAGCAGTTCTTC
TRBV5-1	TRBJ1-4	TRBD1	once	CASSLGTGGFGNEKLFF	TGCGCCAGCAGCTTGGGGACAGGGGGCTTCGGTAATGAAAAACTGTTTTTT
TRBV7-2	TRBJ2-3	NA	once	CASSGREADTQYF	TGTGCCAGCAGCGGTAGAGAGGCAGATACGCAGTATTTT
TRBV30	TRBJ1-5	TRBD1	NA	CAWGVGTGYQPQHF	TGTGCCTGGGGCGTCGGGACAGGGTATCAGCCCCAGCATTTT
TRBV11-3	TRBJ2-2	NA	NA	CASSQRTATNTGELFF	TGTGCCAGCAGCCAACGGACAGCTACGAACACCGGGGAGCTGTTTTTT
TRBV11-2	TRBJ1-6	NA	NA	CASSLDRELPSNSPLHF	TGTGCCAGCAGCTTAGATAGGGAGCTCCCCTCCAATTCACCCCTCCACTTT
TRBV4-1	TRBJ2-7	NA	few	CASSQVGGYEQYF	TGCGCCAGCAGCCAAGTCGGCGGCTACGAGCAGTACTTC
TRBV28	TRBJ2-5	NA	NA	CASAPSQETQYF	TGTGCCAGCGCACCCAGCCAAGAGACCCAGTACTTC
TRBV20-1	TRBJ2-5	NA	NA	CSASVNRYQETQYF	TGCAGTGCTAGTGTTAACAGGTACCAAGAGACCCAGTACTTC
TRBV19	TRBJ2-7	TRBD2	many	CASRATSGGAYEQYF	TGTGCCAGTAGAGCAACTAGCGGGGGAGCCTACGAGCAGTACTTC
TRBV6-6	TRBJ1-2	NA	NA	CASSPLRPPADYGYTF	TGTGCCAGCAGCCCGCTCCGTCCTCCGGCGGACTATGGCTACACCTTC
TRBV19	TRBJ2-6	TRBD1	once	CASSRGTGNPSGANVLTF	TGTGCCAGTAGCCGGGGGACAGGGAATCCCTCTGGGGCCAACGTCCTGACTTTC
TRBV12-5	TRBJ1-5	TRBD1	NA	CASGLGDRAHSNQPQHF	TGTGCTAGTGGTTTAGGGGACAGGGCCCATAGCAATCAGCCCCAGCATTTT
TRBV12-5	TRBJ1-5	TRBD1	NA	CASASGQDASLSQHF	TGTGCTAGTGCCTCGGGACAGGACGCCTCTCTGTCCCAGCATTTT
TRBV4-1	TRBJ2-3	TRBD2	NA	CASSQEMGLAVVDTQYF	TGCGCCAGCAGCCAAGAGATGGGACTAGCGGTAGTAGATACGCAGTATTTT
TRBV5-6	TRBJ2-2	TRBD2	NA	CASSLIAGVGTGELFF	TGTGCCAGCAGCTTGATTGCGGGAGTGGGCACCGGGGAGCTGTTTTTT
TRBV28	TRBJ1-3	TRBD1	NA	CASSLPLGQAIPSGNTIYF	TGTGCCAGCAGTTTACCCCTAGGACAGGCAATTCCCTCTGGAAACACCATATATTTT
TRBV7-2	TRBJ1-5	NA	NA	CASSQGTFQPQHF	TGTGCCAGCAGCCAAGGGACTTTCCAGCCCCAGCATTTT
TRBV27	TRBJ2-7	TRBD2	NA	CASSTQRGGTYEQYF	TGTGCCAGCAGTACCCAGCGGGGGGGTACCTACGAGCAGTACTTC
TRBV15	TRBJ2-5	NA	NA	CATSGLDDETQYF	TGTGCCACCAGCGGACTGGACGACGAGACCCAGTACTTC
TRBV7-2	TRBJ1-4	NA	NA	CASSQRQAATNEKLFF	TGTGCCAGCAGCCAACGCCAAGCTGCAACTAATGAAAAACTGTTTTTT
TRBV2	TRBJ1-5	TRBD1	NA	CASSGQGEGSNQPQHF	TGTGCCAGCAGTGGACAGGGAGAGGGGAGCAATCAGCCCCAGCATTTT
TRBV7-9	TRBJ1-2	TRBD1	NA	CASSLRQGDGYTF	TGTGCCAGCAGCCTTCGACAGGGTGATGGCTACACCTTC
TRBV9	TRBJ1-2	NA	NA	CASSVAGEGYGYTF	TGTGCCAGCAGCGTAGCAGGGGAAGGCTATGGCTACACCTTC
TRBV30	TRBJ1-1	NA	NA	CAWSVRQNTEAFF	TGTGCCTGGAGTGTACGACAGAACACTGAAGCTTTCTTT
TRBV28	TRBJ1-5	TRBD1	once	CASSPAGQADGQPQHF	TGTGCCAGCAGTCCCGCGGGACAGGCGGATGGCCAGCCCCAGCATTTT
TRBV5-1	TRBJ2-7	NA	many	CASSLGPDKAYEQYF	TGCGCCAGCAGCTTGGGGCCGGACAAAGCCTACGAGCAGTACTTC
TRBV27	TRBJ1-2	NA	NA	CASSSGYYGYTF	TGTGCCAGCAGTTCAGGGTACTATGGCTACACCTTC
TRBV28	TRBJ2-7	TRBD1	NA	CASSLSRTGISYEQYF	TGTGCCAGCAGTTTATCCAGGACAGGGATCTCCTACGAGCAGTACTTC
TRBV4-3	TRBJ1-4	NA	NA	CASSQGSGRGAGKLFF	TGCGCCAGCAGCCAAGGATCCGGCCGGGGGGCGGGAAAACTGTTTTTT